This T cell receptor (beta chain) was sequenced for a study of identical twins. The CDR3 spans 13 residues. The germline CDR1 and CDR2 sequences are LGHDT and YNNKEL (reference sequence). V lost 2 bases and J 7 bases, leaving 6 bases between the germline ends. A universal primer binding site was introduced by template switching. The final cDNA contained unique molecular identifiers. TCRdb fed the 5' RACE reads into MiXCR, producing one record per CDR3 protein. The repertoire holds 400,000 to 550,000 distinct CDR3 sequences, with about 24% as singletons. This clonotype was counted between two and nine times. As yet, its antigen is unknown. Regarding the study as a whole: Conclusions came from cross-sectional statistical analysis, not from following the same donors. Possibly, invariant MAIT and iNKT cells partly confounded zero-insertion analyses.

The sample was also reused in another study, on T cells expressing NK-cell markers. That publication notes: In a handful of donors, dominant CD3+CD56+NKG2C+ clonotypes ranked among the top 10 CD8+ clonotypes.

The rearrangement links TRBV3-1 to TRBJ1-6; no clear D gene. Sequences were obtained from CD4+ T cells sorted from blood. The TCR sequence derives from a woman between 18 and 29 years old in good health. In nucleotides, the CDR3 is TGTGCCAGCAGCCAACCGGGAAATTCACCCCTCCACTTT. Its protein product is CASSQPGNSPLHF. Drawing the rest from reference TRBV3-1 and TRBJ1-6, the complete variable domain is DTAVSQTPKYLVTQMGNDKSIKCEQNLGHDTMYWYKQDSKKFLKIMFSYNNKELIINETVPNRFSPKSPDKAHLNLHINSLELGDSAVYFCASSQPGNSPLHFGNGTRLTVT.